The sequence of this T cell receptor beta chain was determined in a study of blood T cells in healthy people across ages. Broader study findings: It was held that the diversity estimates obtained from one million T cells were underestimates.

Per germline, CDR1 DFQATT and CDR2 SNEGSKA (reference sequence). The CDR3 runs 16 residues. In this sample, this clonotype turned up a few times. Its antigen is undetermined. With a J-beta primer mix and a sample-barcoded 5' primer, a second PCR ran about 7 to 11 cycles. TCRdb reanalysed the 5' RACE reads using MiXCR and keeps one entry per CDR3 protein. The top ten hold about 20% of the sample, which has 600,000 to 1,000,000 distinct CDR3 sequences, roughly 64% seen once. The chain employs TRBV20-1 and TRBJ2-3; 7 nucleotides line up with TRBD1. This TCR was recovered from a man aged 30 to 39 in good health. Input material: blood. The CDR3 nucleotides read TGCAGCGCTGAAGACCCCCGACAGGGTGGGACAGATACGCAGTATTTT. This encodes CSAEDPRQGGTDTQYF.